A selection of T cell receptor beta chains follows, all from one sample in a study of cytomegalovirus exposure and HLA in healthy donors. Method: immunoSEQ multiplex PCR; TCRdb's copy keeps in-frame clones and lacks some. Seen here are some 150,000 clones, around 69% observed once, and the top ten hold roughly 1.4%. Source material: PBMCs. These TCRs come from a man aged 55-75 years in good health and CMV-seronegative. Each CDR3 is given with its conserved first and last residue. A D gene is named only where the DNA matches it firmly. Part of the rows lack a size; the others show once, few, many or a class for expanded clones.

v_gene	d_gene	j_gene	abundance	CDR3aa	CDR3nt
TRBV10-2	.	TRBJ2-3	.	CASIGGVRDTQYF	TGCGCCAGCATCGGGGGAGTTCGGGATACGCAGTATTTT
TRBV7-9	.	TRBJ2-5	once	CSSSRFDGPGETQYF	TGTTCCAGCAGTCGTTTCGACGGTCCCGGGGAGACCCAGTACTTC
TRBV5-4	.	TRBJ2-5	.	CASSLDQGRVETQYF	TGTGCCAGCAGCTTGGATCAGGGGAGGGTGGAGACCCAGTACTTC
TRBV7-9	.	TRBJ2-7	.	CASRGPYRGGYEQYF	TGTGCCAGTAGGGGGCCGTACAGGGGGGGCTACGAGCAGTACTTC
TRBV5-6	.	TRBJ2-5	few	CASSLVEETQYF	TGTGCCAGCAGCTTGGTAGAAGAGACCCAGTACTTC
TRBV13	TRBD2	TRBJ2-4	.	CASSLGLAGGGTQYF	TGTGCCAGCAGCTTGGGACTAGCGGGAGGAGGGACTCAGTACTTC
TRBV5-1	TRBD2	TRBJ2-1	.	CASSLAGGPDEQFF	TGCGCCAGCTCTCTAGCGGGAGGGCCCGATGAGCAGTTCTTC
TRBV5-1	TRBD2	TRBJ2-5	.	CASSFNRLSGREETQYF	TGCGCCAGCAGCTTCAACAGACTTAGCGGGAGGGAGGAGACCCAGTACTTC
TRBV4-1	.	TRBJ2-6	.	CASSQPGRRSSGANVLTF	TGCGCCAGCAGCCAACCCGGGCGGAGGTCGAGTGGGGCCAACGTCCTGACTTTC
TRBV28	TRBD1	TRBJ1-3	.	CASSLQGELAGNTIYF	TGTGCCAGCAGTTTACAGGGGGAGCTGGCTGGAAACACCATATATTTT
TRBV7-9	.	TRBJ2-2	.	CASNGYTGELFF	TGTGCCAGCAACGGTTACACCGGGGAGCTGTTTTTT
TRBV7-9	.	TRBJ1-1	.	CSSSPTSRHSNTEAFF	TGTTCCAGCAGCCCAACCTCCAGGCACTCCAACACTGAAGCTTTCTTT
TRBV5-6	TRBD2	TRBJ2-2	.	CASSRAGGFAGELFF	TGTGCCAGCAGCCGTGCGGGGGGGTTCGCCGGGGAGCTGTTTTTT
TRBV5-4	TRBD2	TRBJ2-2	.	CASSAGLAGVGTGELFF	TGTGCCAGCAGCGCGGGACTAGCGGGAGTCGGCACCGGGGAGCTGTTTTTT
TRBV7-2	.	TRBJ1-2	few	CASSLTGTNYGYTF	TGTGCCAGCAGCTTAACCGGGACAAATTATGGCTACACCTTC
TRBV30	TRBD2	TRBJ2-1	.	CAWSRTSGQQFF	TGTGCCTGGAGTAGGACTAGCGGGCAGCAGTTCTTC